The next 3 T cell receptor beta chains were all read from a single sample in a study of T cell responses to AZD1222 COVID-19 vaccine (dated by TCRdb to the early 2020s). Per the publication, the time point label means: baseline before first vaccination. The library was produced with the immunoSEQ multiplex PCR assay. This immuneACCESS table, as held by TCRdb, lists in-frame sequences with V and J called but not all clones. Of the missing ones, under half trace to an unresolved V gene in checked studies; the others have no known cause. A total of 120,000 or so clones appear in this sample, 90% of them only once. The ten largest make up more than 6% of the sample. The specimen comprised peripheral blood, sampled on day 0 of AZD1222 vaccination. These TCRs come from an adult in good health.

The DNA for the CDR3 is TGTGCCAGCAGCCTCGGGGGTGAGCAGTTCTTC. This encodes CASSLGGEQFF. The chain links TRBV7-9 to TRBJ2-1; tentative D call: TRBD2 (6 bases). The CDR3 runs 11 residues. V lost 5 bases to trimming and J lost 9 bases, with 8 bases between them. Germline V CDR1 and CDR2: SEHNR, FQNEAQ (reference sequence).

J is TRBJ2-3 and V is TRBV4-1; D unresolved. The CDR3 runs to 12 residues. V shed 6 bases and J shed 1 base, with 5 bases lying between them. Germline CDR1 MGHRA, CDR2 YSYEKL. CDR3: CASSGRTDTQYF. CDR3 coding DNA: TGCGCCAGCAGTGGACGCACAGATACGCAGTATTTT.

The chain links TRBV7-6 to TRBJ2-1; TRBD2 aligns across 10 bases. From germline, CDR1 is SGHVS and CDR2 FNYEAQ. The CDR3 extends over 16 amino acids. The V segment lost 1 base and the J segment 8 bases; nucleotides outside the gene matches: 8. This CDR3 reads CASSLDRSGRGDEQFF. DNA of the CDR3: TGTGCCAGCAGCTTAGATCGGAGCGGGAGGGGGGATGAGCAGTTCTTC.